The present entry profiles one T cell receptor beta chain with its context. TCRdb itself ran the 5' RACE reads through MiXCR, one entry per CDR3 protein. The data show tens of thousands of distinct CDR3 sequences, with around 13% seen just once and around two fifths held by the top ten. This CDR3 is built from 10 residues. V shed 6 bases and J shed 8 bases, with 7 bases lying between them. Germline loops: CDR1 MNHEY, CDR2 SVGEGT. The record originates from a study of T-cell memory formation after mild COVID-19. The sample consisted of PBMCs or a T cell subset sorted from them (not recorded which). The rearrangement uses TRBV6-2 or TRBV6-3 and TRBJ1-2, with D possibly matching TRBD1 (5 bases). The sequence was collected from a man between 18 and 29 years old who had mild COVID-19 (a few samples of this study predate the infection). Cell type and time point are not known. The CDR3 sequence: CASSAGGYTF. In nucleotides, the CDR3 is TGTGCCAGCAGCGCAGGGGGCTACACCTTC.